This TCR beta chain was retrieved from a study of shared clonotypes between healthy human individuals. Note on this clone: Its antigen is currently unknown.

The assay was immunoSEQ multiplex PCR, and TCRdb's table has in-frame clones only and misses some. The data contain approximately 2,000,000 clones, roughly 90% of them singletons. Study findings and constraints: Estimated clonotype richness was generally higher in naive than memory subsets.

Trimming took 5 bases from V and 1 from J; bases not matched to a gene: 5. Germline-derived CDR1 and CDR2 are SEHNR and FQNEAQ (reference sequence). The CDR3 extends over 16 amino acids. The specimen was naive CD4+ T cells from PBMCs. Indicated subset: CD45RA+ positively selected. The rearrangement links TRBV7-9 to TRBJ2-2; 9 bases align to TRBD2. This clonotype was sampled from a man aged 18 to 29 in good health. Some clones in this sample may be carry-over from other donors' samples. In DNA, the CDR3 is TGTGCCAGCAGCACCCGACTAGCGGTGAACACCGGGGAGCTGTTTTTT. Its translation: CASSTRLAVNTGELFF.